Below, 19 T cell receptor beta chains from the same sample are listed, as sequenced in a study of blood T cell repertoires in COVID-19. TCRdb's table, derived via immunoSEQ multiplex PCR, lists solely in-frame clones and lacks some. Of about 300,000 clones in the sample, roughly 80% were seen once. The material sequenced was peripheral blood. The receptor set was obtained from a human donor with COVID-19, enrolled during active disease. The donor label of this sample is uncertain.

The table lists this clone with a few counts. The gene calls are TRBV30 and TRBJ2-7, with 7 bases matching TRBD1. This CDR3 spans 13 amino acids. CDR1 is GTSNPN, CDR2 SVGIG, per germline (reference sequence). V shed 4 bases, J shed 3 bases, and the junction held 6 bases outside the gene matches. The CDR3: CAWKYRGNYEQYF. CDR3 DNA sequence: TGTGCCTGGAAGTACAGGGGTAACTACGAGCAGTACTTC.

Only one count was recorded for this clone. The gene calls are TRBV24-1 and TRBJ1-4; D call uncertain. Germline values: CDR1 KGHDR, CDR2 SFDVKD. This CDR3 has 16 residues. The V end was cut by 4 bases, the J end by 0 bases, with 11 bases between. DNA of the CDR3: TGTGCCACCAGTGAGGGCGGGAGAGCAACTAATGAAAAACTGTTTTTT. This sequence encodes CATSEGGRATNEKLFF.

The chain has TRBV4-3 and TRBJ2-5; 12 nucleotides line up with TRBD2. V shed 4 bases, J shed 4 bases, and the junction held 7 bases outside the gene matches. This CDR3 is 16 amino acids long. CDR1 and CDR2 from the germline V gene are LGHNA and YSLEER. Here the CDR3 reads CASSRGLAGSGETQYF. In DNA, the CDR3 is TGCGCCAGCAGCCGCGGACTAGCGGGGTCCGGAGAGACCCAGTACTTC.

The chain combines TRBV29-1 with TRBJ2-5; no clear D gene. This CDR3 is 12 amino acids long. V was clipped by 4 bases and J by 5 bases, with 11 bases between them. Looked up from germline, CDR1 is SQVTM and CDR2 is ANQGSEA. The CDR3 here is CSVVGVWETQYF. CDR3 nucleotides: TGCAGCGTTGTCGGTGTTTGGGAGACCCAGTACTTC.

V usage is TRBV30 and J usage is TRBJ1-1; D gene uncertain. Germline values: CDR1 GTSNPN, CDR2 SVGIG (reference sequence). Trimming removed 1 base at V and 6 bases at J, with 6 bases between. This CDR3 has 11 amino acids. Written as DNA, the CDR3 is TGTGCCTGGAGTGGGGGAGCTGAAGCTTTCTTT. Its protein is CAWSGGAEAFF.

The chain couples TRBV9 to TRBJ2-3, with 9 bases that match TRBD2. CDR1 and CDR2 (germline): SGDLS, YYNGEE. The CDR3 runs to 18 residues. The junction had 15 bases not matched to a gene; V was cut back by 5 bases and J by 2 bases. This CDR3 is CASSATSGSVLLTDTQYF. The DNA for the CDR3 is TGTGCCAGCAGTGCCACTAGCGGGTCGGTGCTCCTCACAGATACGCAGTATTTT.

The chain employs TRBV5-1 and TRBJ2-5; 7 positions match TRBD1. CDR1 and CDR2 (germline): SGHRS, YFSETQ. This CDR3 comprises 15 residues. Trimming at V came to 1 base and at J to 5 bases, leaving 8 bases not matched to a gene. CDR3 coding DNA: TGCGCCAGCAGCTTGACAGGGGTCGATGGGGAGACCCAGTACTTC. Amino acid sequence: CASSLTGVDGETQYF.

The chain recombines TRBV3-1 (or the pseudogene TRBV3-2) with TRBJ1-4; possibly TRBD1 for D (5 bases). Trimming shortened V by 4 bases and J by 6 bases, and 12 bases separated the two germline ends. CDR1 and CDR2 (germline): LGHDT, YNNKEL (reference sequence). This CDR3 is built from 14 residues. The CDR3 sequence is CASSPPGVDEKLFF. CDR3 DNA sequence: TGTGCCAGCAGCCCTCCGGGGGTGGATGAAAAACTGTTTTTT.

The chain is built from TRBV7-3 and TRBJ2-2; 8 nucleotides line up with TRBD2. There are 16 residues in the CDR3. From germline, CDR1 is SGHTA and CDR2 FQGTGA. V was clipped by 1 base and J by 2 bases; unmatched bases: 3. The CDR3 is CASSLNSGANTGELFF. CDR3 DNA: TGTGCCAGCAGCTTAAATAGCGGGGCAAACACCGGGGAGCTGTTTTTT.

The chain joins TRBV28 to TRBJ1-5, with unresolved D. CDR3 size: 14 residues. Germline CDR1 MDHEN, CDR2 SYDVKM. The V gene lost 3 bases and the J gene lost 1 base, with 7 bases spanning the gap. The CDR3 sequence: CASSFWRSNQPQHF. The DNA of the CDR3 is TGTGCCAGCAGTTTTTGGAGGAGCAATCAGCCCCAGCATTTT.

This chain connects TRBV6-6 to TRBJ1-5; 7 nucleotides line up with TRBD1. Germline V gene lookup returns CDR1 MNHNY and CDR2 SVGAGI (reference sequence). The CDR3 is made up of 14 amino acids. Trimming cost V 2 bases and J 11 bases; bases outside gene matches: 9. CDR3 region: CASSYGQVGEAQHF. CDR3 nucleotides: TGTGCCAGCAGTTACGGACAGGTCGGGGAGGCCCAGCATTTT.

The rearrangement joins TRBV6-1 to TRBJ1-2, with 8 bases aligning to TRBD1. CDR1 MNHNS and CDR2 SASEGT come from the germline V gene. Germline trimming cut 3 bases from V and 5 bases from J; bases unmatched to any gene: 5. The CDR3 extends over 14 amino acids. The CDR3 is CASSEQGARYGYTF. The CDR3 nucleotides read TGTGCCAGCAGTGAGCAGGGGGCGCGGTATGGCTACACCTTC.

The CDR3: CASSQPQGAGTEAFF. CDR3 bases: TGTGCCAGCAGCCAGCCCCAGGGGGCAGGGACTGAAGCTTTCTTT. The chain couples TRBV6-5 to TRBJ1-1, with 8 bases aligning to TRBD1. The germline CDR1 and CDR2 sequences are MNHEY and SVGAGI. V shed 6 bases, J shed 5 bases, and the junction held 11 bases outside the gene matches. The CDR3 length is 15 residues.

This clone was counted a single time. This rearrangement joins TRBV19 to TRBJ1-2, with 9 bases matching TRBD1. Germline V gives CDR1 LNHDA, CDR2 SQIVND (reference sequence). The CDR3 is 14 residues long. The ends lost 3 bases at V and 5 bases at J; junction bases unmatched: 4. The DNA of the CDR3 is TGTGCCAGTAGTATTCTGGACAGGGGTTATGGCTACACCTTC. It encodes CASSILDRGYGYTF. The whole variable domain, filled in from reference TRBV19 and TRBJ1-2, reads DGGITQSPKYLFRKEGQNVTLSCEQNLNHDAMYWYRQDPGQGLRLIYYSQIVNDFQKGDIAEGYSVSREKKESFPLTVTSAQKNPTAFYLCASSILDRGYGYTFGSGTRLTVV.

The gene calls are TRBV19 and TRBJ2-5; 7 nucleotides agree with TRBD2. CDR3 length: 14 residues. V gave up 1 base and J gave up 9 bases; unmatched junction bases: 8. Germline lookup yields CDR1 LNHDA and CDR2 SQIVND (reference sequence). The CDR3 is CASSIGRARGAQYF. DNA of the CDR3: TGTGCCAGTAGTATAGGGCGTGCCCGGGGGGCCCAGTACTTC.

J is TRBJ1-5 and V is TRBV6-2 or TRBV6-3, with no clear D. CDR1 is MNHEY, CDR2 SVGEGT, per germline. CDR3 length: 13 amino acids. V was cut by 2 bases and J by 4 bases, with 6 bases left in between. This CDR3 reads CASSYGENQPQHF. CDR3 bases: TGTGCCAGCAGTTACGGGGAGAATCAGCCCCAGCATTTT.

The rearrangement joins TRBV21-1 to TRBJ2-1; the table gives TRBD1 as D, unverified against the DNA. TRBV21-1 constitutes a pseudogene. The CDR3 is made up of 18 amino acids. The CDR3, as DNA: TGTGCCAGCAGCAAAGGACCCGGACAGGGAGATATATACAATGAGCAGTTCTTC. Its protein is CASSKGPGQGDIYNEQFF.

This sequence joins TRBV19 and TRBJ2-1, with D tentatively TRBD2 (6 bases). The CDR3 sequence is 15 residues long. The V gene lost 4 bases and the J gene lost 12 bases, with 22 bases spanning the gap. Germline CDR1 LNHDA, CDR2 SQIVND (reference sequence). This CDR3 reads CASSTPGTPSDRQFF. The CDR3 region has the DNA TGTGCCAGTAGTACGCCCGGGACTCCCTCTGATCGGCAGTTCTTC.

V and J are TRBV9 and TRBJ2-7, with 9 positions matching TRBD2. Germline V gene sequence: CDR1 SGDLS, CDR2 YYNGEE. V lost 4 bases to trimming and J lost 4 bases; unmatched junction nucleotides: 3. This CDR3 is 13 amino acids long. In DNA form, the CDR3 reads TGTGCCAGCAGCCTAGCGGGATCGTACGAGCAGTACTTC. This translates into CASSLAGSYEQYF.